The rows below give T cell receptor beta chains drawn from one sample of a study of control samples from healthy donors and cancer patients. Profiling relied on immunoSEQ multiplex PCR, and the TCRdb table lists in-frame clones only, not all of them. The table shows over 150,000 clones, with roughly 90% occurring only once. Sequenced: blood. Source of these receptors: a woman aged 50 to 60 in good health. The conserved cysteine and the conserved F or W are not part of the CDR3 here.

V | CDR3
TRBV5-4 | ASSRNTGGVKNTEAF
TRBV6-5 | ASSYRVSTNEKLF
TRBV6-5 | ASRRTGTNQPQH
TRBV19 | ASSGRTGYRWNSPLH
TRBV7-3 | ASSPGRPSYEQY
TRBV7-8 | ASSLQETQY
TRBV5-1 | ASSLDYGYT
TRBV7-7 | ASSLRTGSSYEQY
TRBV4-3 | ASSQDLDYPYNEQF
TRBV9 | ASTLDTANYGYT
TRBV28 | AAAAGVLNTEAF
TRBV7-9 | ASSLLDRLGALFQETQY
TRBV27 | ASSFVGGSQPQH
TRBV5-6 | ASLKRGGRETQY
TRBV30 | AWSVKGGTLGYT
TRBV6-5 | ASSYPYGQGSGEQF
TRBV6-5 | ASSYLWEGGEQF
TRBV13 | ASSQGLAFNEQY
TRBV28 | ASSSYTGPNTEAF
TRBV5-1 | ASSPGQGGEQY
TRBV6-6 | ASSLAQLYGYT
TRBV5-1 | ASSLGRGKNQPQH
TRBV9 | ASSPSPLGNGDTQY
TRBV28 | ASGRGYTEAF
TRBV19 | ASSMSGSIYEQY
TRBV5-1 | ARGAGTSGNEQF
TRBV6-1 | ASSEVNITPLH
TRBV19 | ASSTRATNEKLF
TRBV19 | ASSFSGTQGEKLF
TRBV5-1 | ASSLSPSGGGRQETQY
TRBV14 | ASSPRDRGYEKLF
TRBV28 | ASSPDIGPSLRQY
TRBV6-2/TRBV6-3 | ASTPGGGSYEQY
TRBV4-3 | ASSQDRRGFEQY
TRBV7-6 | ASSLGYTGELF